The 31 T cell receptor beta chains given below trace back to one sample, sequenced in a study of CD8 T cells in Susac syndrome. A quantity of about 0.5 to 1 ug RNA underwent reverse transcription using random hexamers. TCRdb reanalysed the immunoSEQ multiplex PCR reads using MiXCR and keeps one entry per CDR3 protein. Of around 230,000 distinct CDR3 sequences listed, around 96% are singletons. Specimen: CD4+ T cells from PBMCs. The origin of the receptors is a human donor with Susac syndrome.

J is TRBJ1-1 and V is TRBV15; D unresolved. Germline CDR1 is LNHNV and CDR2 is YYDKDF (reference sequence). The CDR3 has 13 amino acids. V was clipped by 0 bases and J by 2 bases, with 4 bases between them. The CDR3, as DNA: TGTGCCACCAGCAGAGATCCTAACACTGAAGCTTTCTTT. Protein product: CATSRDPNTEAFF.

The chain carries TRBV3-1 and TRBJ2-5, with D perhaps matching TRBD1 (5 bases). This CDR3 is built from 14 residues. In germline, CDR1 is LGHDT, CDR2 YNNKEL (reference sequence). Deletions cut 1 base from V and 2 bases from J, with 8 bases between. The CDR3 region is CASSQADRQETQYF. The CDR3 bases are TGTGCCAGCAGCCAAGCAGACAGACAAGAGACCCAGTACTTC.

The CDR3 is CASSISWNTGELFF. The CDR3 region has the DNA TGTGCCAGTAGTATATCTTGGAACACCGGGGAGCTGTTTTTT. The chain carries TRBV19 and TRBJ2-2, with D uncertain. The CDR3 sequence is 14 residues long. Germline CDR1 LNHDA, CDR2 SQIVND (reference sequence). V was pared by 2 bases and J by 1 base, with 5 bases between.

The V call is TRBV28, the J call TRBJ2-1; perhaps D is TRBD1 or TRBD2 (5 bases each). The CDR3 is 13 amino acids. Deletions cut 3 bases from V and 8 bases from J, with 11 bases between. Looked up from germline, CDR1 is MDHEN and CDR2 is SYDVKM. The CDR3 here is CASSFEGFDEQFF. CDR3 nucleotide sequence: TGTGCCAGCAGTTTTGAGGGGTTCGATGAGCAGTTCTTC. Full variable domain (outside the CDR3, taken from reference TRBV28 and TRBJ2-1): DVKVTQSSRYLVKRTGEKVFLECVQDMDHENMFWYRQDPGLGLRLIYFSYDVKMKEKGDIPEGYSVSREKKERFSLILESASTNQTSMYLCASSFEGFDEQFFGPGTRLTVL.

The CDR3 coding sequence is TGTGCCAGCATTCCCACCCCGGGACAGGTCCCGAAGGATACGCAGTATTTT. Translated, it gives CASIPTPGQVPKDTQYF. This chain uses TRBV12-3 or TRBV12-4 with TRBJ2-3; 8 nucleotides match TRBD1. The CDR3 consists of 17 residues. The ends lost 7 bases at V and 6 bases at J; junction bases unmatched: 18.

The chain combines TRBV29-1 with TRBJ1-1; D ambiguous. Germline values: CDR1 SQVTM, CDR2 ANQGSEA. The CDR3 totals 13 residues. Trimming shortened V by 4 bases and J by 5 bases, and 14 bases separated the two germline ends. The CDR3: CSVALSGRTEAFF. The CDR3 region has the DNA TGCAGCGTTGCACTGAGTGGGAGGACTGAAGCTTTCTTT.

The chain uses TRBV15 and TRBJ2-7; TRBD1 aligns across 9 bases. CDR1 and CDR2 (germline): LNHNV, YYDKDF (reference sequence). The CDR3 spans 15 residues. V was clipped by 5 bases and J by 2 bases; unmatched bases: 7. CDR3 sequence (DNA): TGTGCCACCAGCGGGGGACAGGGTGTAACCTACGAGCAGTACTTC. Protein: CATSGGQGVTYEQYF.

This sequence joins TRBV29-1 and TRBJ1-4; no clear D. Trimming took 5 bases from V and 4 from J, leaving 11 bases between them. The CDR3 is 13 amino acids. Germline V gene data show CDR1 as SQVTM and CDR2 as ANQGSEA. The DNA for the CDR3 is TGCAGCGTTCCCGACACTTATAATGAAAAACTGTTTTTT. It encodes CSVPDTYNEKLFF.

The chain has TRBV20-1 and TRBJ1-4, with D possibly matching TRBD1 (5 bases). The CDR3 totals 15 residues. Trimming shortened V by 6 bases and J by 8 bases, and 22 bases separated the two germline ends. CDR1 is DFQATT and CDR2 is SNEGSKA in the germline V gene (reference sequence). The CDR3 DNA reads TGCAGTGCCATGCAGTTCGGCAGGGTAGGGGAAAAACTGTTTTTT. Translating it yields CSAMQFGRVGEKLFF.

This clonotype was observed once. A read error may account for a junction end that differs from germline. V gene TRBV7-7 combines with J gene TRBJ2-7, with D possibly TRBD1 on 5 matching bases. In germline, CDR1 is SSHAT, CDR2 FNYEAQ (reference sequence). This CDR3 comprises 13 residues. The CDR3 is CASSIGHRLEQYF. CDR3 coding DNA: TGTGCTAGCAGCATCGGACACCGGCTCGAGCAGTACTTC.

The chain couples TRBV12-3 or TRBV12-4 to TRBJ1-4, with TRBD1 as a possible D gene (6 bases). The CDR3 has 13 residues. V gave up 5 bases and J gave up 5 bases, with 9 bases separating them. CDR3 amino acids: CASSGQNNEKLFF. CDR3 DNA: TGTGCCAGCAGTGGACAGAACAATGAAAAACTGTTTTTT.

This clonotype was picked up a small number of times. The J gene is TRBJ2-1, the V gene TRBV20-1; tentative D call: TRBD1 (6 bases). The V gene lost 6 bases and the J gene lost 0 bases, with 9 bases spanning the gap. The germline V gene encodes CDR1 DFQATT and CDR2 SNEGSKA (reference sequence). The CDR3 extends over 13 amino acids. The CDR3 coding sequence is TGCAGTGCAGGGACAAGCTCCTACAATGAGCAGTTCTTC. As protein: CSAGTSSYNEQFF.

This sequence joins TRBV25-1 and TRBJ1-2; D remains ambiguous. The germline gives CDR1 MGHDK, CDR2 SYGVNS. The CDR3 extends over 15 amino acids. V lost 1 base and J 1 base, leaving 10 bases between the germline ends. CDR3 in DNA: TGTGCCAGCAGTGAATTTTCATCAGTTAACTATGGCTACACCTTC. Its translation: CASSEFSSVNYGYTF.

In this sample, this clonotype turned up once. This chain uses TRBV7-9 with TRBJ1-2; 8 nucleotides line up with TRBD1. The CDR3 length is 11 residues. After removal of 7 bases from V and 11 bases from J, the junction contained 6 bases not matched to a gene. CDR1 SEHNR and CDR2 FQNEAQ come from the germline V gene (reference sequence). In DNA form, the CDR3 reads TGTGCCAGCAACCCGGACAGGGTTTACACCTTC. This gives the protein CASNPDRVYTF.

The rearrangement joins TRBV28 to TRBJ2-1; possibly TRBD1 or TRBD2 for D (5 bases each). The CDR3 totals 14 residues. Germline V gene data show CDR1 as MDHEN and CDR2 as SYDVKM. Trimming stripped 8 bases from V and 5 bases from J, with 16 bases between. The CDR3 bases are TGTGCCAGCTACCAGCGAGGGGAAGACAATGAGCAGTTCTTC. Amino acids: CASYQRGEDNEQFF.

The gene calls are TRBV28 and TRBJ1-5; no definite D call. V shed 6 bases and J shed 5 bases, with 23 bases lying between them. The germline V gene encodes CDR1 MDHEN and CDR2 SYDVKM. The CDR3 has 17 residues. CDR3 region: CASSLGWFGQSHQPQHF. In nucleotides, the CDR3 is TGTGCCAGCAGCTTAGGCTGGTTTGGGCAGAGCCATCAGCCCCAGCATTTT.

The chain carries TRBV6-6 and TRBJ1-2; D is ambiguous. Trimming shortened V by 2 bases and J by 2 bases, and 12 bases separated the two germline ends. Germline V gene lookup returns CDR1 MNHNY and CDR2 SVGAGI (reference sequence). This CDR3 region has 15 residues. CDR3 region: CASSYGRAANYGYTF. The CDR3 nucleotides read TGTGCCAGCAGTTACGGTAGGGCAGCGAACTATGGCTACACCTTC.

The V and J genes are TRBV30 and TRBJ2-7, with 7 bases aligning to TRBD1. CDR3 size: 16 residues. Germline CDR1 GTSNPN, CDR2 SVGIG (reference sequence). Losses at the gene ends were 2 bases for V and 1 base for J; bases not matched to a gene: 11. CDR3 bases: TGTGCCTGGAGTAGGGGGCGGCGGGTACTTTCCTACGAGCAGTACTTC. This translates into CAWSRGRRVLSYEQYF.

The chain carries TRBV5-1 and TRBJ1-1; 8 bases match TRBD1. J gave up 0 bases and V 4 bases, and 2 bases lay outside the gene matches. Looked up from germline, CDR1 is SGHRS and CDR2 is YFSETQ. The CDR3 contains 14 residues. DNA for the CDR3: TGCGCCAGCAGCCAGGACAGGGTGAACACTGAAGCTTTCTTT. Its translation is CASSQDRVNTEAFF.

This rearrangement joins TRBV19 to TRBJ1-2; TRBD1 might be the D (5 bases). The germline V gene encodes CDR1 LNHDA and CDR2 SQIVND (reference sequence). Between the trimmed V and J ends, which lost 4 bases and 4 bases, there was a span of 10 bases. The CDR3 extends over 13 amino acids. This CDR3 reads CASSTGLAYGYTF. The CDR3, as DNA: TGTGCCAGTAGTACAGGGTTGGCCTATGGCTACACCTTC. The complete variable domain, with remaining parts taken from reference TRBV19 and TRBJ1-2, reads DGGITQSPKYLFRKEGQNVTLSCEQNLNHDAMYWYRQDPGQGLRLIYYSQIVNDFQKGDIAEGYSVSREKKESFPLTVTSAQKNPTAFYLCASSTGLAYGYTFGSGTRLTVV.

The genes are TRBV24-1 and TRBJ2-6; TRBD1 is a possible D gene (5 bases). Trimming left V 3 bases short and J 2 bases short, with 13 bases between. CDR3 length: 17 residues. CDR1 and CDR2 (germline): KGHDR, SFDVKD. The CDR3 nucleotides read TGTGCCACCAGTGATGAACCCAGGGTAGCTGGGGCCAACGTCCTGACTTTC. Its translation is CATSDEPRVAGANVLTF.

This chain links TRBV5-1 with TRBJ2-1, with TRBD1 matching 10 bases. The CDR3 spans 16 residues. Germline V gene sequence: CDR1 SGHRS, CDR2 YFSETQ. The V segment lost 2 bases and the J segment 6 bases; nucleotides outside the gene matches: 8. The CDR3 DNA reads TGCGCCAGCAGCTTCGGGACAGGGGTCGGCGGCAATGAGCAGTTCTTC. It codes for CASSFGTGVGGNEQFF.

CDR3 protein: CSAGGDTVFF. CDR3 nucleotide sequence: TGCAGTGCTGGAGGGGATACGGTGTTTTTT. This chain connects TRBV20-1 to TRBJ1-4, with TRBD1 as a possible D gene (5 bases). Germline lookup yields CDR1 DFQATT and CDR2 SNEGSKA (reference sequence). This CDR3 is 10 amino acids long. Deletions cut 5 bases from V and 15 bases from J, with 13 bases between.

The rearrangement uses TRBV24-1 and TRBJ2-5; 8 positions agree with TRBD1. Germline V gives CDR1 KGHDR, CDR2 SFDVKD. This CDR3 contains 13 residues. J lost 1 base, V lost 8 bases, and 2 bases had no gene match. This CDR3 is CATKGTGQETQYF. CDR3 coding DNA: TGTGCCACCAAAGGGACAGGCCAAGAGACCCAGTACTTC.

J is TRBJ2-7 and V is TRBV20-1, with TRBD1 identical over 12 bases. V shed 7 bases, J shed 3 bases, and the junction held 13 bases outside the gene matches. The germline gives CDR1 DFQATT, CDR2 SNEGSKA (reference sequence). This CDR3 is built from 16 residues. DNA of the CDR3: TGCAGTGTTGGGACAGGGGGCGCGTTTGCCAGCTACGAGCAGTACTTC. Translation: CSVGTGGAFASYEQYF.

The chain joins TRBV4-1 to TRBJ2-7, with TRBD2 matching 9 bases. The junction had 6 bases not matched to a gene; V was cut back by 0 bases and J by 3 bases. This CDR3 comprises 16 residues. Germline assignment: CDR1 MGHRA and CDR2 YSYEKL. CDR3 in DNA: TGCGCCAGCAGCCAAGATCGGCGGGAGGGGGGCTACGAGCAGTACTTC. Its translation is CASSQDRREGGYEQYF.

The chain links TRBV27 to TRBJ2-1; weak D call: TRBD2 (5 bases). The germline V and J ends were trimmed by 5 bases and 9 bases, with 26 bases remaining between them. The CDR3 has 17 residues. Per the germline V gene, CDR1 is MNHEY and CDR2 is SMNVEV (reference sequence). The CDR3 sequence is CASSPRPPGWSNGEQFF. CDR3 nucleotides: TGTGCCAGCAGTCCCCGTCCCCCGGGGTGGAGTAATGGTGAGCAGTTCTTC.

The chain employs TRBV11-2 and TRBJ2-3, with D hard to call. This CDR3 is 13 amino acids long. Germline values: CDR1 SGHAT, CDR2 FQNNGV. Deletions cut 5 bases from V and 4 bases from J, with 10 bases between. As DNA, the CDR3 is TGTGCCAGCAGCGCAATCAGGTCAGATACGCAGTATTTT. Its translation is CASSAIRSDTQYF. Combining the CDR3 with reference TRBV11-2 and TRBJ2-3 gives the whole variable domain EAGVAQSPRYKIIEKRQSVAFWCNPISGHATLYWYQQILGQGPKLLIQFQNNGVVDDSQLPKDRFSAERLKGVDSTLKIQPAKLEDSAVYLCASSAIRSDTQYFGPGTRLTVL.

V gene TRBV27 combines with J gene TRBJ2-5, with TRBD2 as a possible D gene (5 bases). CDR1 and CDR2 from the germline V gene are MNHEY and SMNVEV (reference sequence). V was shortened by 6 bases and J by 1 base, with 9 bases between the two germline ends. CDR3 size: 13 residues. CDR3 sequence (DNA): TGTGCCAGCAGCCAACGGGGCCAAGAGACCCAGTACTTC. This encodes CASSQRGQETQYF.

This clonotype appeared a single time. The chain carries TRBV5-6 and TRBJ2-1; possibly TRBD2 for D (5 bases). Germline CDR1 reads SGHDT; CDR2 reads YYEEEE. V was trimmed by 0 bases and J by 5 bases, leaving 9 bases between them. This CDR3 is 14 amino acids long. The CDR3 reads CASSLGDYHNEQFF. In DNA, the CDR3 is TGTGCCAGCAGCTTGGGAGACTACCACAATGAGCAGTTCTTC.

The rearrangement links TRBV7-9 to TRBJ2-3; D unresolved. CDR1 SEHNR and CDR2 FQNEAQ come from the germline V gene (reference sequence). The length of the CDR3 is 17 residues. V was trimmed by 3 bases and J by 1 base, leaving 17 bases between them. The CDR3 loop is CASSLGSAGRRTDTQYF. The CDR3 nucleotides read TGTGCCAGCAGCTTGGGTTCGGCAGGTCGTCGCACAGATACGCAGTATTTT.